The 23 T cell receptor beta chains below come from one sample, sequenced in a study of CD8 T cells in Susac syndrome. An amount of RNA that ranged from about 0.45 to 1 ug was reverse transcribed with random hexamers. TCRdb re-derived calls from the immunoSEQ multiplex PCR reads in MiXCR, one entry per CDR3 protein. The sample lists about 200,000 distinct CDR3 sequences; 95% were seen once. The specimen was CD4+ T cells from PBMCs. Every receptor here comes from a human donor in good health.

For the CDR3, the DNA is TGTGCCAGCAGCCCAACGGGGACAAAAGAGACCCAGTACTTC. Translated: CASSPTGTKETQYF. The chain employs TRBV27 and TRBJ2-5; possibly TRBD1 for D (6 bases). With 6 bases removed from V and 3 bases from J, the gap between germline ends came to 14 bases. Germline values: CDR1 MNHEY, CDR2 SMNVEV (reference sequence). This CDR3 is built from 14 residues.

V and J are TRBV3-1 and TRBJ1-1; possibly TRBD1 for D (6 bases). V lost 6 bases and J lost 5, with 16 bases in between. Germline V gene lookup returns CDR1 LGHDT and CDR2 YNNKEL (reference sequence). This CDR3 has 14 residues. This chain's CDR3 is CASSREGGRTEAFF. Here the CDR3 DNA reads TGTGCCAGCAGTCGAGAGGGGGGCAGGACTGAAGCTTTCTTT.

The chain couples TRBV30 to TRBJ1-4; D unclear. With 3 bases removed from V and 3 bases from J, the gap between germline ends came to 17 bases. The CDR3 covers 16 residues. Looked up from germline, CDR1 is GTSNPN and CDR2 is SVGIG (reference sequence). In DNA, the CDR3 is TGTGCCTGGAGAAAAGATGACCGCGCGGCTAATGAAAAACTGTTTTTT. Translation gives CAWRKDDRAANEKLFF.

The rearrangement links TRBV29-1 to TRBJ2-3, with D unresolved. The CDR3 extends over 9 amino acids. Deletions cut 0 bases from V and 8 bases from J, with 0 bases between. Per germline, CDR1 SQVTM and CDR2 ANQGSEA. The CDR3 sequence is CSVEDTQYF. The CDR3 DNA is TGCAGCGTTGAAGATACGCAGTATTTT.

The gene calls are TRBV29-1 and TRBJ2-3; weak D call: TRBD2 (5 bases). The germline CDR1 and CDR2 sequences are SQVTM and ANQGSEA. The CDR3 covers 13 residues. V lost 4 bases and J lost 2, with 10 bases in between. CDR3 region: CSVARGDTDTQYF. In DNA form, the CDR3 reads TGCAGCGTTGCCCGGGGAGACACAGATACGCAGTATTTT.

The chain links TRBV3-1 to TRBJ2-3, with D uncertain. CDR3 length equals 11 residues. Trimming shortened V by 4 bases and J by 8 bases, and 7 bases separated the two germline ends. Looked up from germline, CDR1 is LGHDT and CDR2 is YNNKEL (reference sequence). The CDR3 reads CASSRIGTQYF. The DNA for the CDR3 is TGTGCCAGCAGCCGGATAGGTACGCAGTATTTT.

The CDR3 loop is CASSPPAKNIQYF. CDR3 nucleotide sequence: TGTGCCAGCAGTCCCCCAGCCAAAAACATTCAGTACTTC. The V gene is TRBV28, the J gene TRBJ2-4; D gene ambiguous. Germline CDR1 MDHEN, CDR2 SYDVKM. V was cut by 5 bases and J by 0 bases, with 5 bases left in between. The CDR3 consists of 13 residues. Variable domain in full (rest from reference TRBV28 and TRBJ2-4): DVKVTQSSRYLVKRTGEKVFLECVQDMDHENMFWYRQDPGLGLRLIYFSYDVKMKEKGDIPEGYSVSREKKERFSLILESASTNQTSMYLCASSPPAKNIQYFGAGTRLSVL.

The gene calls are TRBV20-1 and TRBJ2-5; TRBD2 matches at 9 bases. The CDR3 runs 14 residues. Germline CDR1 and CDR2: DFQATT and SNEGSKA (reference sequence). V lost 3 bases to trimming and J lost 3 bases; unmatched junction nucleotides: 5. CDR3 loop: CSARQLAGEETQYF. The CDR3 DNA is TGCAGTGCTAGGCAATTAGCGGGAGAAGAGACCCAGTACTTC.

The chain joins TRBV30 to TRBJ2-5; 11 bases line up with TRBD1. Per germline, CDR1 GTSNPN and CDR2 SVGIG (reference sequence). The CDR3 is 14 amino acids. Losses at the gene ends were 5 bases for V and 4 bases for J; bases not matched to a gene: 6. The CDR3 protein is CAWSGQGARETQYF. The CDR3 DNA follows: TGTGCCTGGTCTGGACAGGGGGCGAGAGAGACCCAGTACTTC.

This clonotype was found once. The chain recombines TRBV3-1 with TRBJ2-7, with a possible D match to TRBD2 (6 bases). CDR1 is LGHDT and CDR2 is YNNKEL in the germline V gene (reference sequence). Trimming left V 7 bases short and J 6 bases short, with 16 bases between. CDR3 length: 13 amino acids. CDR3 nucleotides: TGTGCCAGCATCCCTGGGGGGTCCGGCGAGCAGTACGTC. Translated: CASIPGGSGEQYV.

In DNA form, the CDR3 reads TGCGCCAGCAGCCAAGTGGGGGGGCCTAATCAGCCCCAGCATTTT. This encodes CASSQVGGPNQPQHF. The V call is TRBV4-3, the J call TRBJ1-5; maybe TRBD1 (6 bases). Between the trimmed V and J ends, which lost 1 base and 4 bases, there was a span of 11 bases. Germline lookup yields CDR1 LGHNA and CDR2 YSLEER. The CDR3 runs 15 residues.

The chain couples TRBV6-2 or TRBV6-3 to TRBJ1-5; D not resolved. V was shortened by 7 bases and J by 5 bases, with 9 bases between the two germline ends. CDR3 size: 12 residues. Germline CDR1 reads MNHEY; CDR2 reads SVGEGT. This CDR3 reads CASTNGDQPQHF. CDR3 in DNA: TGTGCCAGCACAAACGGGGATCAGCCCCAGCATTTT.

The V gene is TRBV3-1, the J gene TRBJ2-1; no clear D gene. Per the germline V gene, CDR1 is LGHDT and CDR2 is YNNKEL (reference sequence). The CDR3 is made up of 16 amino acids. Between the trimmed V and J ends, which lost 1 base and 0 bases, there was a span of 10 bases. This chain's CDR3 is CASSQGWQSSYNEQFF. The CDR3 nucleotides read TGTGCCAGCAGCCAAGGGTGGCAGAGCTCCTACAATGAGCAGTTCTTC.

The chain employs TRBV28 and TRBJ1-1, with D possibly matching TRBD1 (6 bases). The V gene lost 3 bases and the J gene lost 5 bases, with 19 bases spanning the gap. CDR1 and CDR2 (germline): MDHEN, SYDVKM. This CDR3 spans 16 amino acids. CDR3 DNA sequence: TGTGCCAGCAGTTTGCCACAGGGTGCGGGGCATACTGAAGCTTTCTTT. Protein: CASSLPQGAGHTEAFF. Full variable domain (missing parts from reference TRBV28 and TRBJ1-1): DVKVTQSSRYLVKRTGEKVFLECVQDMDHENMFWYRQDPGLGLRLIYFSYDVKMKEKGDIPEGYSVSREKKERFSLILESASTNQTSMYLCASSLPQGAGHTEAFFGQGTRLTVV.

CDR3 in amino acids: CASSQDEGFYGYTF. CDR3 sequence (DNA): TGTGCCAGCAGCCAAGACGAGGGATTTTATGGCTACACCTTC. The J gene is TRBJ1-2, the V gene TRBV3-1; D is undetermined. The length of the CDR3 is 14 residues. Looked up from germline, CDR1 is LGHDT and CDR2 is YNNKEL (reference sequence). The V gene lost 0 bases and the J gene lost 5 bases, with 10 bases spanning the gap.

The chain uses TRBV9 and TRBJ2-2; D possibly corresponds to TRBD2 (5 bases). The V and J ends lost 2 bases and 4 bases respectively, with 9 bases between them. Per the germline V gene, CDR1 is SGDLS and CDR2 is YYNGEE. The CDR3 has 14 amino acids. The CDR3 DNA is TGTGCCAGCAGCGTCCGGGGTGGCACCGGGGAGCTGTTTTTT. Its translation: CASSVRGGTGELFF. The full variable domain, in which reference TRBV9 and TRBJ2-2 provide the parts outside the CDR3, is DSGVTQTPKHLITATGQRVTLRCSPRSGDLSVYWYQQSLDQGLQFLIQYYNGEERAKGNILERFSAQQFPDLHSELNLSSLELGDSALYFCASSVRGGTGELFFGEGSRLTVL.

The rearrangement uses TRBV3-1 and TRBJ2-7, with TRBD2 matching over 9 bases. The CDR3 totals 14 residues. Germline V lookup: CDR1 LGHDT, CDR2 YNNKEL (reference sequence). Losses at the gene ends were 3 bases for V and 4 bases for J; bases not matched to a gene: 4. CDR3 loop: CASSQSSGVYEQYV. The CDR3 coding sequence is TGTGCCAGCAGCCAGTCTAGCGGGGTATACGAGCAGTACGTC.

The chain links TRBV30 to TRBJ1-1; perhaps TRBD1 as D (5 bases). The germline V gene has CDR1 GTSNPN and CDR2 SVGIG (reference sequence). Trimming stripped 3 bases from V and 0 bases from J, with 8 bases between. This CDR3 is built from 13 residues. The chain's CDR3 is CAWREGVNTEAFF. The CDR3 bases are TGTGCCTGGAGGGAAGGGGTGAACACTGAAGCTTTCTTT.

This chain uses TRBV7-9 with TRBJ1-2, with no clear D. Germline values: CDR1 SEHNR, CDR2 FQNEAQ (reference sequence). CDR3 length: 14 residues. V gave up 2 bases and J gave up 3 bases, with 10 bases separating them. For the CDR3, the DNA is TGTGCCAGCAGCTTACTGGGAAGGGACTATGGCTACACCTTC. This gives the protein CASSLLGRDYGYTF.

The V call is TRBV5-1, the J call TRBJ2-2, with D possibly matching TRBD2 (6 bases). Germline V gene lookup returns CDR1 SGHRS and CDR2 YFSETQ. The CDR3 loop spans 15 amino acids. V gave up 7 bases and J gave up 1 base, with 14 bases separating them. The CDR3 here is CASYRSGLNTGELFF. The DNA of the CDR3 is TGCGCCAGCTATCGGAGCGGGCTGAACACCGGGGAGCTGTTTTTT.

In DNA, the CDR3 is TGTGCCAGCAGCTTAGGCCCGATCACAGATACGCAGTATTTT. Translation gives CASSLGPITDTQYF. The J gene is TRBJ2-3, the V gene TRBV7-2; no reliable D call. Germline CDR1 reads SGHTA; CDR2 reads FQGNSA. V shed 1 base and J shed 2 bases, with 7 bases lying between them. The CDR3 length is 14 residues.

The chain joins TRBV20-1 to TRBJ2-4; D not certain. Germline V gene data show CDR1 as DFQATT and CDR2 as SNEGSKA (reference sequence). The germline V and J ends were trimmed by 1 base and 12 bases, with 10 bases remaining between them. This CDR3 comprises 11 residues. The CDR3 coding sequence is TGCAGTGCTAGAGGTCTAGTATCTCAGTACTTC. Its protein product is CSARGLVSQYF.

This sequence joins TRBV29-1 and TRBJ2-5; TRBD1 might be the D (5 bases). Germline V CDR1 and CDR2: SQVTM, ANQGSEA. V dropped 6 bases and J dropped 1 base, with 9 bases sitting between them. This CDR3 has 12 residues. DNA of the CDR3: TGCAGCGTGAGACAGTCCCAAGAGACCCAGTACTTC. Residues: CSVRQSQETQYF.